This passage covers 3 T cell receptor beta chains from one sample sequenced in a study of blood T cell repertoires in COVID-19. The table came from immunoSEQ multiplex PCR; TCRdb's copy has only in-frame clones and leaves some out. The repertoire holds over 300,000 clones, with more than 80% as singletons. Sample: peripheral blood. All receptors derive from a man aged 40-55 years with acute or convalescent COVID-19.

The chain carries TRBV9 and TRBJ1-1, with D possibly TRBD1 on 5 matching bases. This CDR3 comprises 14 residues. Between the trimmed V and J ends, which lost 1 base and 10 bases, there was a span of 17 bases. Germline values: CDR1 SGDLS, CDR2 YYNGEE. CDR3 coding DNA: TGTGCCAGCAGCGTACACATCACTCAGGACACAGCTTTCTTT. It is translated as CASSVHITQDTAFF. Filled out from reference TRBV9 and TRBJ1-1, the complete variable domain reads DSGVTQTPKHLITATGQRVTLRCSPRSGDLSVYWYQQSLDQGLQFLIQYYNGEERAKGNILERFSAQQFPDLHSELNLSSLELGDSALYFCASSVHITQDTAFFGQGTRLTVV.

The chain links TRBV5-1 to TRBJ2-7; D may be TRBD1 (6 bases). Germline assignment: CDR1 SGHRS and CDR2 YFSETQ. This CDR3 is 13 amino acids long. Trimming cost V 5 bases and J 3 bases, with 12 bases left between them. The CDR3 DNA sequence: TGCGCCAGCAGTTGGACAGCCGGCTACGAGCAGTACTTC. It translates to CASSWTAGYEQYF.

This sequence joins TRBV19 and TRBJ1-1, with D possibly being TRBD1 (5 bases). V was trimmed by 1 base and J by 1 base, leaving 10 bases between them. The germline CDR1 and CDR2 sequences are LNHDA and SQIVND (reference sequence). This CDR3 is built from 15 residues. The CDR3 coding sequence is TGTGCCAGTAGTATAGCGGGCAGGGAGAACACTGAAGCTTTCTTT. As protein: CASSIAGRENTEAFF. The entire variable domain, with the rest obtained from reference TRBV19 and TRBJ1-1, is as follows: DGGITQSPKYLFRKEGQNVTLSCEQNLNHDAMYWYRQDPGQGLRLIYYSQIVNDFQKGDIAEGYSVSREKKESFPLTVTSAQKNPTAFYLCASSIAGRENTEAFFGQGTRLTVV.